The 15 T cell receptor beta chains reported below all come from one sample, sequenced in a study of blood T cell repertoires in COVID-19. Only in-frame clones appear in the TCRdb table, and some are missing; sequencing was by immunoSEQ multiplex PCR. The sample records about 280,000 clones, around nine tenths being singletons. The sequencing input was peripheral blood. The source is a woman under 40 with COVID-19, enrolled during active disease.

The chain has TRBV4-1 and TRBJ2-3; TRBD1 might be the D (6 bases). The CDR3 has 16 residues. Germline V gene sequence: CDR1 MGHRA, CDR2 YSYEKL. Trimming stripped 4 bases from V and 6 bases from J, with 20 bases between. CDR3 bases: TGCGCCAGCAGCCCGTTCCCCCGGGACACGACGGATACGCAGTATTTT. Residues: CASSPFPRDTTDTQYF.

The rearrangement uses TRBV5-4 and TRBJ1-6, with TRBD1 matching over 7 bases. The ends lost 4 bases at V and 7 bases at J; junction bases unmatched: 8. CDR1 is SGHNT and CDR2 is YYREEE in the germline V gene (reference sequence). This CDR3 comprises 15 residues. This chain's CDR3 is CASSRQGSDNSPLHF. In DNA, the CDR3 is TGTGCCAGCAGCCGACAGGGAAGTGACAATTCACCCCTCCACTTT.

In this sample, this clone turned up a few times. The CDR3 region is CASSLGLGGTEAFF. Written as DNA, the CDR3 is TGTGCCAGCAGCTTAGGCCTCGGCGGCACTGAAGCTTTCTTT. The rearrangement joins TRBV7-9 to TRBJ1-1; no firm D call. The length of the CDR3 is 14 residues. Deletions cut 1 base from V and 4 bases from J, with 10 bases between. Germline CDR1 SEHNR, CDR2 FQNEAQ (reference sequence).

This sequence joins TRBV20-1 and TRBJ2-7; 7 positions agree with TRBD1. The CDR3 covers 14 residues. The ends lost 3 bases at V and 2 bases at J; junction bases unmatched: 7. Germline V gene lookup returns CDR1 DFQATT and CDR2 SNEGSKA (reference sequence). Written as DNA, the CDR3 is TGCAGTGCTAGTTTTCGACAGGGAACCTACGAGCAGTACTTC. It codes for CSASFRQGTYEQYF.

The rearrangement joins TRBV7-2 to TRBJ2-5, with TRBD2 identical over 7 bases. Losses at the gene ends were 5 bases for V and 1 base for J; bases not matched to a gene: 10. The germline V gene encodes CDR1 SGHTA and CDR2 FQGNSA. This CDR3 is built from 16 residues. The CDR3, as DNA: TGTGCCAGCAGCCTACCGTTTTCTAGCGGCCAAGAGACCCAGTACTTC. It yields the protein CASSLPFSSGQETQYF.

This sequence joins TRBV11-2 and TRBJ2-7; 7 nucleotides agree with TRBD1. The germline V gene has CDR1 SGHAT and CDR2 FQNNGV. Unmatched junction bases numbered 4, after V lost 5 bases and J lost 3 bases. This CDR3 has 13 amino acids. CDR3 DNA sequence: TGTGCCAGCAGCCTGGGACAGCACTACGAGCAGTACTTC. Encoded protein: CASSLGQHYEQYF. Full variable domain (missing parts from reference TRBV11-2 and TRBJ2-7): EAGVAQSPRYKIIEKRQSVAFWCNPISGHATLYWYQQILGQGPKLLIQFQNNGVVDDSQLPKDRFSAERLKGVDSTLKIQPAKLEDSAVYLCASSLGQHYEQYFGPGTRLTVT.

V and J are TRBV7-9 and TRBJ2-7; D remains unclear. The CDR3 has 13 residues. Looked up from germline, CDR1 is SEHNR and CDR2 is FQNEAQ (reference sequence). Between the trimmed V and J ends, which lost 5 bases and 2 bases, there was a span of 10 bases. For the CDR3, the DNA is TGTGCCAGCAGCCCTCCAGTGACCTACGAGCAGTACTTC. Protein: CASSPPVTYEQYF.

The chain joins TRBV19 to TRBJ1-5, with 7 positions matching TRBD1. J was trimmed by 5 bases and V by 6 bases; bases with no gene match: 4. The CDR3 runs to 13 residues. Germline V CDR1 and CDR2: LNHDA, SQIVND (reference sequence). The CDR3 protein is CASRTGTHQPQHF. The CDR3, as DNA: TGTGCCAGTAGGACAGGGACCCATCAGCCCCAGCATTTT. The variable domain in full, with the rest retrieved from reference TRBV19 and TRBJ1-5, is DGGITQSPKYLFRKEGQNVTLSCEQNLNHDAMYWYRQDPGQGLRLIYYSQIVNDFQKGDIAEGYSVSREKKESFPLTVTSAQKNPTAFYLCASRTGTHQPQHFGDGTRLSIL.

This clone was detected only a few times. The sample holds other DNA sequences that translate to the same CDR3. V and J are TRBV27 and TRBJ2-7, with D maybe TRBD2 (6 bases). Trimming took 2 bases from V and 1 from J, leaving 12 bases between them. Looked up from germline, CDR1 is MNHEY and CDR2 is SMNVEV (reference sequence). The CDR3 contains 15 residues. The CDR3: CASSLRAGRSYEQYF. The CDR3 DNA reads TGTGCCAGCAGTTTAAGGGCAGGGAGGTCCTACGAGCAGTACTTC.

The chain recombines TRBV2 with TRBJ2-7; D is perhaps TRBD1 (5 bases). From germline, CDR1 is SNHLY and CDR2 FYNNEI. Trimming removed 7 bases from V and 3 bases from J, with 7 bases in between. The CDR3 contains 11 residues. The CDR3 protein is CASTRVYEQYF. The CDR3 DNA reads TGTGCCAGCACCAGGGTCTACGAGCAGTACTTC. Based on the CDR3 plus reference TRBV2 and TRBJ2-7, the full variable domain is EPEVTQTPSHQVTQMGQEVILRCVPISNHLYFYWYRQILGQKVEFLVSFYNNEISEKSEIFDDQFSVERPDGSNFTLKIRSTKLEDSAMYFCASTRVYEQYFGPGTRLTVT.

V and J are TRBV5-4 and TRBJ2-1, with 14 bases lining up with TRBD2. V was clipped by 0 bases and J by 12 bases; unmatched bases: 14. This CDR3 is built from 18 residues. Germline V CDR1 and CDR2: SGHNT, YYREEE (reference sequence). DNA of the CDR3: TGTGCCAGCAGCTTGGGGTCCTCCGGGACTAGCGGGGGTCTGGGGCAGTTCTTC. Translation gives CASSLGSSGTSGGLGQFF. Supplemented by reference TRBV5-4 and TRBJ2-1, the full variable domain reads ETGVTQSPTHLIKTRGQQVTLRCSSQSGHNTVSWYQQALGQGPQFIFQYYREEENGRGNFPPRFSGLQFPNYSSELNVNALELDDSALYLCASSLGSSGTSGGLGQFFGPGTRLTVL.

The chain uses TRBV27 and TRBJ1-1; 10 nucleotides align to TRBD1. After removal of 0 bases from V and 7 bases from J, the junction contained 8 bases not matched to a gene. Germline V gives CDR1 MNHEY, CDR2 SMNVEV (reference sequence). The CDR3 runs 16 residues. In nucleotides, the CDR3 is TGTGCCAGCAGTTTATCGGCCGACAGGGGGCTGATTGAAGCTTTCTTT. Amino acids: CASSLSADRGLIEAFF.

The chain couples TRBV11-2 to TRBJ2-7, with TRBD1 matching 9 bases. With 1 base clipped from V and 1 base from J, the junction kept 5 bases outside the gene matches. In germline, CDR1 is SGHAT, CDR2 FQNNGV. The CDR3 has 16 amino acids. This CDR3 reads CASSLGGDRDSYEQYF. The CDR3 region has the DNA TGTGCCAGCAGCTTAGGCGGGGACAGGGATTCCTACGAGCAGTACTTC.

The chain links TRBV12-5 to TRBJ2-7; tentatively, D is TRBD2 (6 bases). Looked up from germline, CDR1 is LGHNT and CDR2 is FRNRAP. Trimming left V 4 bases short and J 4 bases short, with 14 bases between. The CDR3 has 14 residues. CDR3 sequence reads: CASGSGRGPYEQYF. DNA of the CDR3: TGTGCTAGTGGTTCGGGGCGGGGACCTTACGAGCAGTACTTC.

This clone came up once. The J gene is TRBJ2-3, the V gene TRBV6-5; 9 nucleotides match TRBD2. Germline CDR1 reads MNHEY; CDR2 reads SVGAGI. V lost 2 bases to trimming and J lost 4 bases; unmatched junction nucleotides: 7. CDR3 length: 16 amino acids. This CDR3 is CASSYVVAGGPDTQYF. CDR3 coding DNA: TGTGCCAGCAGTTACGTCGTGGCGGGGGGGCCAGATACGCAGTATTTT.